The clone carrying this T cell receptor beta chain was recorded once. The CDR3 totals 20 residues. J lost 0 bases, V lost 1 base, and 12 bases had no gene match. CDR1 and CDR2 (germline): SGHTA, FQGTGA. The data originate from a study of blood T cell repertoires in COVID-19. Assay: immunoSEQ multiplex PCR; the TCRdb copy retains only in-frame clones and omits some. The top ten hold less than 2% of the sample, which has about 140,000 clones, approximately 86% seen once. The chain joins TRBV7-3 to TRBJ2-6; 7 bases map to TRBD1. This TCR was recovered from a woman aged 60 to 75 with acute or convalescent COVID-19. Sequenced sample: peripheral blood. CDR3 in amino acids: CASSLIASGQPVSGANVLTF. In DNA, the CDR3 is TGTGCCAGCAGCTTAATTGCCTCGGGACAGCCAGTCTCTGGGGCCAACGTCCTGACTTTC.